These T cell receptor beta chains were read from a single sample in a study of neurological immune-mediated disorders. TCRdb reprocessed the 5' RACE reads with MiXCR, giving one entry per CDR3 protein. The sample has around 60,000 distinct CDR3 sequences, 3% to 4% seen once. The sample consisted of PBMCs. These receptors were obtained from a woman aged 55-70 years with multiple sclerosis. CDR3s include the opening cysteine and the closing phenylalanine or tryptophan. A D gene is named only where the DNA matches it firmly. Clone size reads once, few, many, or a class if the clone is expanded.

TRBJ2-1 | . | TRBV6-2/TRBV6-3 | many | TGTGCCAGCAGTTACGGCCTCGGGGGCCGCTCCTACAATGAGCAGTTCTTC | CASSYGLGGRSYNEQFF
TRBJ2-1 | . | TRBV7-2 | many | TGTGCCAGCAGCTCCTCGGGACTCCACAATGAGCAGTTCTTC | CASSSSGLHNEQFF
TRBJ1-6 | TRBD1 | TRBV12-3/TRBV12-4 | many | TGTGCCAGCACTGGACAGGGGGCACGCTCCTATAATTCACCCCTCCACTTT | CASTGQGARSYNSPLHF
TRBJ1-2 | . | TRBV7-8 | many | TGTGCCAGCAGCTATGGGACGGTCGGCTACACCTTC | CASSYGTVGYTF
TRBJ2-1 | TRBD2 | TRBV4-3 | many | TGCGCCAGCAGCCAAGCTACGGGGGGCTACAATGAGCAGTTCTTC | CASSQATGGYNEQFF
TRBJ2-1 | TRBD2 | TRBV12-3/TRBV12-4 | many | TGTGCCAGCAGCGCCTCGGGACTAGCACTTAATGAGCAGTTCTTC | CASSASGLALNEQFF
TRBJ2-5 | . | TRBV5-1 | many | TGCGCCAGCAGCTTGACAGGGCCAGGGGAGACCCAGTACTTC | CASSLTGPGETQYF
TRBJ2-7 | . | TRBV9 | many | TGTGCCAGCAGCAAGCTTAGGACAGACCTATACGAGCAGTACTTC | CASSKLRTDLYEQYF
TRBJ2-5 | . | TRBV11-2 | many | TGTGCCAGCAGCTTAGTTCAGGGCGAAGAGACCCAGTACTTC | CASSLVQGEETQYF
TRBJ2-3 | . | TRBV3-1 | many | TGTGCCAGCAGCCAGTTAGGTGATACGCAGTATTTT | CASSQLGDTQYF
TRBJ1-1 | . | TRBV7-6 | many | TGTGCCAGCAGCTCGGACATGAACACTGAAGCTTTCTTT | CASSSDMNTEAFF
TRBJ2-2 | . | TRBV4-2 | many | TGTGCCAGCAGCCCGAGGAGGCAGTTGAACACCGGGGAGCTGTTTTTT | CASSPRRQLNTGELFF
TRBJ2-1 | TRBD2 | TRBV7-9 | many | TGTGCCAGCAGCTTAGCGGCTAGCGGGTTTACGAGCTCCTACAATGAGCAGTTCTTC | CASSLAASGFTSSYNEQFF